These 3 T cell receptor beta chains came from one sample sequenced in a study of cytomegalovirus exposure and HLA in healthy donors. Primers for the PCR totalled 60 Vbeta and 13 Jbeta. TCRdb's table, derived via immunoSEQ multiplex PCR, lists solely in-frame clones and lacks some. The sample holds 85,000 to 100,000 clones, about 70% seen once. Sequenced sample: PBMCs. The receptors originated from a human donor in good health.

CDR3 loop: CASSRTSGSWSYEQYF. The CDR3 nucleotides are TGTGCCAGCAGCCGGACTAGCGGGAGTTGGTCCTACGAGCAGTACTTC. The rearrangement uses TRBV11-2 and TRBJ2-7; 13 bases agree with TRBD2. J was trimmed by 1 base and V by 5 bases; bases with no gene match: 5. CDR1 is SGHAT, CDR2 FQNNGV, per germline. This CDR3 contains 16 residues.

The sample holds one count of this clone. The V gene is TRBV29-1, the J gene TRBJ2-7; 11 bases align to TRBD1. CDR1 is SQVTM, CDR2 ANQGSEA, per germline. The ends lost 4 bases at V and 6 bases at J; junction bases unmatched: 5. The CDR3 is made up of 13 amino acids. Written as DNA, the CDR3 is TGCAGCGTTGCCCGGGACAGGGGGTCCGAGCAGTACTTC. It is translated as CSVARDRGSEQYF.

The V call is TRBV6-1, the J call TRBJ2-7; the D gene is possibly TRBD2 (6 bases). V shed 3 bases and J shed 3 bases, with 12 bases lying between them. The CDR3 has 14 amino acids. The germline V gene has CDR1 MNHNS and CDR2 SASEGT. The chain's CDR3 is CASSEARGYYEQYF. The CDR3 DNA is TGTGCCAGCAGTGAGGCACGGGGGTACTACGAGCAGTACTTC.